What follows are 24 T cell receptor beta chains derived from one specimen sequenced in a study of shared clonotypes between healthy human individuals. The protocol was immunoSEQ multiplex PCR, while the TCRdb copy is restricted to in-frame clones and leaves out a portion. Of approximately 2.3 million clones in the sample, approximately 93% were seen once. The sample consisted of naive CD4+ T cells from PBMCs. Subset of the sample: CD45RA+ positively selected. These receptors all stem from a man between 18 and 35 years old in good health. Some clones in this sample may be carry-over from other donors' samples.

The rearrangement joins TRBV28 to TRBJ2-2; TRBD1 matches at 8 bases. This CDR3 has 17 residues. CDR1 and CDR2 from the germline V gene are MDHEN and SYDVKM. V lost 6 bases and J lost 6; bases outside the gene matches: 15. CDR3 region: CASRGLWTGSRAGELFF. The CDR3 DNA follows: TGTGCCAGCAGGGGCTTATGGACAGGGTCGCGCGCCGGGGAGCTGTTTTTT.

The rearrangement uses TRBV6-6 and TRBJ1-1, with TRBD1 as a possible D gene (5 bases). The CDR3 sequence is 13 residues long. With 2 bases removed from V and 4 bases from J, the gap between germline ends came to 8 bases. The germline CDR1 and CDR2 sequences are MNHNY and SVGAGI (reference sequence). The CDR3 DNA reads as TGTGCCAGCAGTTACCAGGGATCCACTGAAGCTTTCTTT. This translates into CASSYQGSTEAFF.

This chain's CDR3 is CASSIIHRFTGELFF. The CDR3 bases are TGTGCCAGCAGTATTATACACCGCTTCACCGGGGAGCTGTTTTTT. This chain links TRBV28 with TRBJ2-2; D is unresolved. The CDR3 extends over 15 amino acids. V lost 5 bases and J lost 4, with 14 bases in between. CDR1 is MDHEN, CDR2 SYDVKM, per germline.

The rearrangement uses TRBV12-2 and TRBJ2-3; the D call TRBD2 from the table was never checked on the DNA. TRBV12-2 is reported as a pseudogene. This CDR3 is 13 amino acids long. The CDR3, as DNA: TGTGCAAGTCGCTTAGTCTCGGCAGATACGCAGTATTTT. Translation: CASRLVSADTQYF.

The chain joins TRBV12-5 to TRBJ2-1; D uncertain. The CDR3 covers 13 residues. Trimming took 1 base from V and 6 from J, leaving 7 bases between them. Germline CDR1 LGHNT, CDR2 FRNRAP. The CDR3 reads CASGLAGGNEQFF. As DNA, the CDR3 is TGTGCTAGTGGTTTGGCAGGCGGCAATGAGCAGTTCTTC.

Worth noting for this clone: The sample has other DNA sequences that encode this CDR3 too. V gene TRBV5-1 combines with J gene TRBJ2-2; D ambiguous. Trimming left V 0 bases short and J 2 bases short, with 8 bases between. The CDR3 is made up of 15 amino acids. Germline V gene sequence: CDR1 SGHRS, CDR2 YFSETQ. The CDR3, as DNA: TGCGCCAGCAGCTTGGGGGGAATCAACACCGGGGAGCTGTTTTTT. Protein sequence: CASSLGGINTGELFF.

The chain combines TRBV29-1 with TRBJ1-1; no definite D call. CDR3 size: 13 residues. V was clipped by 6 bases and J by 1 base, with 12 bases between them. The germline CDR1 and CDR2 sequences are SQVTM and ANQGSEA. The CDR3 nucleotides are TGCAGCGTCGTCGGTCATCCGAACACTGAAGCTTTCTTT. Translated, it gives CSVVGHPNTEAFF.

The rearrangement joins TRBV10-3 to TRBJ2-5; TRBD2 matches at 13 bases. The length of the CDR3 is 16 residues. V trimming: 8 bases; J trimming: 5 bases; junction bases outside the gene matches: 11. CDR1 is ENHRY and CDR2 is SYGVKD in the germline V gene. CDR3 DNA sequence: TGTGCCATCGGAGGACCCGGGACTAGCGGGATGGAGACCCAGTACTTC. Protein product: CAIGGPGTSGMETQYF.

The rearrangement joins TRBV7-9 to TRBJ2-5; 9 bases line up with TRBD1. The germline V gene has CDR1 SEHNR and CDR2 FQNEAQ (reference sequence). This CDR3 region has 16 residues. Germline trimming cut 1 base from V and 4 bases from J; bases unmatched to any gene: 7. This chain's CDR3 is CASSLEGQGRGETQYF. Here the CDR3 DNA reads TGTGCCAGCAGCTTAGAGGGACAGGGTCGCGGAGAGACCCAGTACTTC.

In its sample, this clone was seen once. The chain couples TRBV10-1 to TRBJ2-2; either TRBD1 or TRBD2 may fit D (5 bases each). The V gene's germline CDR1 is WNHNN and CDR2 SYGVQD (reference sequence). This CDR3 is built from 14 residues. Trimming removed 8 bases at V and 1 base at J, with 11 bases between. The CDR3 reads CASGDGRNTGELFF. In DNA form, the CDR3 reads TGCGCCAGCGGGGACGGCCGGAACACCGGGGAGCTGTTTTTT.

The J gene is TRBJ2-1, the V gene TRBV5-1; a weak D match, TRBD1 (6 bases). The CDR3 loop spans 15 amino acids. The ends were cut back, 3 bases at V and 2 bases at J, with 12 bases in the middle. Per germline, CDR1 SGHRS and CDR2 YFSETQ. CDR3 sequence: CASSSQGDTYNEQFF. DNA of the CDR3: TGCGCCAGCAGCTCCCAAGGGGACACCTACAATGAGCAGTTCTTC. Using reference TRBV5-1 and TRBJ2-1 for the parts outside the CDR3, the full variable domain is KAGVTQTPRYLIKTRGQQVTLSCSPISGHRSVSWYQQTPGQGLQFLFEYFSETQRNKGNFPGRFSGRQFSNSRSEMNVSTLELGDSALYLCASSSQGDTYNEQFFGPGTRLTVL.

J is TRBJ1-1 and V is TRBV6-5; D possibly corresponds to TRBD1 (6 bases). Trimming left V 7 bases short and J 4 bases short, with 7 bases between. Germline CDR1 and CDR2: MNHEY and SVGAGI. This CDR3 region has 11 residues. In DNA, the CDR3 is TGTGCCAGCACAGGGGTCACTGAAGCTTTCTTT. This sequence encodes CASTGVTEAFF.

The chain carries TRBV7-3 and TRBJ2-3; 12 bases agree with TRBD2. The CDR3 is made up of 19 amino acids. The V gene's germline CDR1 is SGHTA and CDR2 FQGTGA. The junction had 9 bases not matched to a gene; V was cut back by 2 bases and J by 0 bases. The CDR3 DNA reads TGTGCCAGCAGCTTACGACGGACTAGCGGGATACCTAGCACAGATACGCAGTATTTT. Translated, it gives CASSLRRTSGIPSTDTQYF.

The V call is TRBV29-1, the J call TRBJ1-3; no clear D gene. The V gene lost 7 bases and the J gene lost 11 bases, with 21 bases spanning the gap. The CDR3 contains 13 residues. Looked up from germline, CDR1 is SQVTM and CDR2 is ANQGSEA. DNA of the CDR3: TGCAGCGCGCAGGCCCGTGAGGGAGTCGCCATATATTTT. This sequence encodes CSAQAREGVAIYF. The full variable domain, rest sourced from reference TRBV29-1 and TRBJ1-3, is SAVISQKPSRDICQRGTSLTIQCQVDSQVTMMFWYRQQPGQSLTLIATANQGSEATYESGFVIDKFPISRPNLTFSTLTVSNMSPEDSSIYLCSAQAREGVAIYFGEGSWLTVV.

Turning to this clone: Other DNA sequences of this sample code for an identical CDR3. The rearrangement uses TRBV5-1 and TRBJ2-2; 11 bases are shared with TRBD2. Germline loops: CDR1 SGHRS, CDR2 YFSETQ. The CDR3 extends over 16 amino acids. The J segment lost 2 bases and the V segment lost 2 bases, leaving 2 bases of the junction unmatched. The CDR3 reads CASSLLAGDNTGELFF. The DNA for the CDR3 is TGCGCCAGCAGCTTACTAGCGGGGGATAACACCGGGGAGCTGTTTTTT.

The gene calls are TRBV18 and TRBJ2-2; 12 positions agree with TRBD2. Germline CDR1 reads KGHSH; CDR2 reads LQKENI. The CDR3 has 19 residues. V shed 2 bases and J 5 bases; nucleotides not matched to a gene: 12. The CDR3 spells CASSPNRQPSGRVTGELFF. CDR3 sequence (DNA): TGTGCCAGCTCACCAAACCGGCAGCCTAGCGGGAGGGTAACCGGGGAGCTGTTTTTT.

The chain uses TRBV7-2 and TRBJ2-5; D unresolved. V lost 4 bases, J lost 2 bases, and 14 bases lay in between. The CDR3 sequence is 15 residues long. From germline, CDR1 is SGHTA and CDR2 FQGNSA. CDR3 coding DNA: TGTGCCAGCAGCTCTCCGGACCTGGGTCAAGAGACCCAGTACTTC. This gives the protein CASSSPDLGQETQYF.

V usage is TRBV18 and J usage is TRBJ2-7; 7 nucleotides agree with TRBD2. The CDR3 length is 14 residues. V lost 6 bases to trimming and J lost 6 bases; unmatched junction nucleotides: 11. Germline CDR1 reads KGHSH; CDR2 reads LQKENI. CDR3 sequence reads: CASSPRLAPGEQYF. CDR3 in DNA: TGTGCCAGCTCCCCCCGACTAGCTCCCGGCGAGCAGTACTTC.

The CDR3 coding sequence is TGTGCCAGCAGGGGGACAGGGGGAACCTACGAGCAGTACTTC. Its protein product is CASRGTGGTYEQYF. This sequence joins TRBV28 and TRBJ2-7, with 11 bases identical to TRBD1. Germline assignment: CDR1 MDHEN and CDR2 SYDVKM. The CDR3 sequence is 14 residues long. V shed 6 bases, J shed 2 bases, and the junction held 3 bases outside the gene matches.

The rearrangement uses TRBV28 and TRBJ2-7; possibly TRBD1 or TRBD2 for D (6 bases each). The V and J ends lost 2 bases and 4 bases respectively, with 18 bases between them. Germline CDR1 and CDR2: MDHEN and SYDVKM. This CDR3 has 16 residues. CDR3 amino acids: CASSLRGARVQYEQYF. The CDR3 nucleotides are TGTGCCAGCAGTTTAAGGGGGGCCAGGGTTCAGTACGAGCAGTACTTC. The complete variable domain, with remaining parts taken from reference TRBV28 and TRBJ2-7, reads DVKVTQSSRYLVKRTGEKVFLECVQDMDHENMFWYRQDPGLGLRLIYFSYDVKMKEKGDIPEGYSVSREKKERFSLILESASTNQTSMYLCASSLRGARVQYEQYFGPGTRLTVT.

The chain joins TRBV7-2 to TRBJ2-5; 8 bases map to TRBD1. The CDR3 sequence is 16 residues long. Germline V gene lookup returns CDR1 SGHTA and CDR2 FQGNSA. With 5 bases clipped from V and 3 bases from J, the junction kept 11 bases outside the gene matches. The CDR3 here is CASSPTWDRPKETQYF. In DNA form, the CDR3 reads TGTGCCAGCAGCCCTACCTGGGACAGGCCTAAAGAGACCCAGTACTTC.

This clone came up a few times. The J gene is TRBJ1-1, the V gene TRBV29-1; a possible D gene is TRBD1 (6 bases). The germline V gene encodes CDR1 SQVTM and CDR2 ANQGSEA. Between the trimmed V and J ends, which lost 7 bases and 1 base, there was a span of 16 bases. This CDR3 spans 14 amino acids. The CDR3 sequence is CSAGGRGENTEAFF. In DNA, the CDR3 is TGCAGCGCCGGGGGCCGGGGAGAGAACACTGAAGCTTTCTTT.

J is TRBJ2-3 and V is TRBV7-3, with D possibly being TRBD1 (6 bases). Germline V CDR1 and CDR2: SGHTA, FQGTGA. This CDR3 is built from 15 residues. Trimming took 5 bases from V and 6 from J, leaving 18 bases between them. The CDR3, as DNA: TGTGCCAGCAGCCCCAATGAACAGGGTATGGATACGCAGTATTTT. It translates to CASSPNEQGMDTQYF.

The chain is built from TRBV9 and TRBJ2-7; D call uncertain. The V gene's germline CDR1 is SGDLS and CDR2 YYNGEE. The V and J ends lost 10 bases and 6 bases respectively, with 8 bases between them. The CDR3 sequence is 9 residues long. CDR3 DNA sequence: TGTGCCCCTGGTACCGAGCAGTACTTC. Translation gives CAPGTEQYF.